This entry lists 26 T cell receptor beta chains sequenced from one sample in a study of T cell clonotyping in hematopoietic cell transplantation. Profiled with immunoSEQ multiplex PCR; TCRdb holds only in-frame clones, not every one. The repertoire holds tens of thousands of clones, with roughly nine tenths as singletons. The time point: recipient sample about 28 days before transplant, after cytoreduction. Here the sequenced sample was peripheral blood mononuclear cells, taken before stem cell transplant. These receptors were collected from a man between 18 and 29 years old with biphenotypic leukemia. Some clones in this sample may be carry-over from other donors' samples.

The V call is TRBV15, the J call TRBJ2-1; the match to TRBD2 covers 9 bases. CDR1 is LNHNV, CDR2 YYDKDF, per germline (reference sequence). This CDR3 has 19 amino acids. V was pared by 4 bases and J by 2 bases, with 15 bases of the junction left unmatched. The CDR3 nucleotides read TGTGCCACCAGCAATGACCGGGGCGGGGGGGCCCTGACCTACAATGAGCAGTTCTTC. The encoded protein is CATSNDRGGGALTYNEQFF.

J is TRBJ2-1 and V is TRBV10-2; 9 positions agree with TRBD2. Looked up from germline, CDR1 is WSHSY and CDR2 is SAAADI. The CDR3 has 14 residues. The J segment lost 5 bases and the V segment lost 7 bases, leaving 6 bases of the junction unmatched. The chain's CDR3 is CASTDSGSHNEQFF. As DNA, the CDR3 is TGCGCCAGCACCGATAGCGGGAGCCACAATGAGCAGTTCTTC.

This chain connects TRBV9 to TRBJ2-1; tentative D call: TRBD2 (6 bases). Trimming removed 6 bases at V and 0 bases at J, with 13 bases between. The CDR3 runs to 15 residues. Per germline, CDR1 SGDLS and CDR2 YYNGEE. The CDR3 region has the DNA TGTGCCAGCACCTCTGGAGGGGACTCCTACAATGAGCAGTTCTTC. It encodes CASTSGGDSYNEQFF. The full variable domain, its missing parts supplied by reference TRBV9 and TRBJ2-1, is DSGVTQTPKHLITATGQRVTLRCSPRSGDLSVYWYQQSLDQGLQFLIQYYNGEERAKGNILERFSAQQFPDLHSELNLSSLELGDSALYFCASTSGGDSYNEQFFGPGTRLTVL.

The chain has TRBV7-2 and TRBJ2-2, with 10 bases identical to TRBD2. Trimming at V came to 5 bases and at J to 5 bases, leaving 8 bases not matched to a gene. Germline V gene sequence: CDR1 SGHTA, CDR2 FQGNSA. The CDR3 consists of 16 residues. The CDR3 sequence: CASSLGVAGGTGELFF. CDR3 bases: TGTGCCAGCAGCCTAGGGGTAGCGGGAGGAACCGGGGAGCTGTTTTTT.

The chain couples TRBV11-2 to TRBJ2-3; TRBD2 matches at 7 bases. The CDR3 spans 14 residues. The V gene end was trimmed by 2 bases and the J gene end by 4 bases; junction bases not matched to a gene: 3. The germline gives CDR1 SGHAT, CDR2 FQNNGV. The CDR3 is CASSLTGRPDTQYF. The CDR3 DNA reads TGTGCCAGCAGCTTAACCGGGAGGCCAGATACGCAGTATTTT.

The rearrangement links TRBV4-1 to TRBJ1-1; TRBD1 agrees at 9 bases. The length of the CDR3 is 19 residues. Unmatched junction bases numbered 13, after V lost 2 bases and J lost 0 bases. The V gene's germline CDR1 is MGHRA and CDR2 YSYEKL. CDR3 region: CASSQLPGQGLFVNTEAFF. The CDR3 DNA reads as TGCGCCAGCAGCCAACTCCCGGGACAGGGATTATTTGTGAACACTGAAGCTTTCTTT.

The gene calls are TRBV7-2 and TRBJ2-5; 10 bases line up with TRBD1. The CDR3 consists of 16 residues. Trimming took 1 base from V and 2 from J; bases not matched to a gene: 4. Germline CDR1 SGHTA, CDR2 FQGNSA. CDR3 in DNA: TGTGCCAGCAGCTTAGTGGGACAGGGGCCACAAGAGACCCAGTACTTC. Translating it yields CASSLVGQGPQETQYF.

The rearrangement links TRBV7-2 to TRBJ2-5, with 10 positions matching TRBD2. V dropped 2 bases and J dropped 14; count of bases not matched to a gene: 8. The CDR3 totals 13 residues. CDR1 is SGHTA and CDR2 is FQGNSA in the germline V gene. In DNA form, the CDR3 reads TGTGCCAGCAGCTTATACGGTAGCGGGGGGCGTTACTTC. Its translation: CASSLYGSGGRYF. The whole variable domain, remainder taken from reference TRBV7-2 and TRBJ2-5, is GAGVSQSPSNKVTEKGKDVELRCDPISGHTALYWYRQSLGQGLEFLIYFQGNSAPDKSGLPSDRFSAERTGGSVSTLTIQRTQQEDSAVYLCASSLYGSGGRYFGPGTRLLVL.

The chain joins TRBV29-1 to TRBJ1-2, with TRBD1 identical over 8 bases. The CDR3 has 13 residues. The V segment lost 5 bases and the J segment 3 bases; nucleotides outside the gene matches: 5. The germline V gene has CDR1 SQVTM and CDR2 ANQGSEA. Here the CDR3 reads CSVRTGLDYGYTF. Written as DNA, the CDR3 is TGCAGCGTTCGGACAGGGCTAGACTATGGCTACACCTTC.

The chain links TRBV6-4 to TRBJ2-2; TRBD2 matches 7 bases. V shed 0 bases, J shed 6 bases, and the junction held 7 bases outside the gene matches. Germline CDR1 MRHNA, CDR2 SNTAGT. The CDR3 length is 16 residues. CDR3 sequence reads: CASSDSGGRGAGELFF. CDR3 DNA: TGTGCCAGCAGTGACTCGGGCGGGAGAGGAGCCGGGGAGCTGTTTTTT.

The count of this clone is one. The chain recombines TRBV7-3 with TRBJ2-3; 8 bases are shared with TRBD2. V was pared by 5 bases and J by 5 bases, with 9 bases of the junction left unmatched. The CDR3 runs 15 residues. In germline, CDR1 is SGHTA, CDR2 FQGTGA. CDR3 nucleotides: TGTGCCAGCAGCCCCTCGGGGGGGTGGGGAGATACGCAGTATTTT. Its protein product is CASSPSGGWGDTQYF.

CDR3 amino acids: CASSRGDSNQPQHF. Here the CDR3 DNA reads TGTGCCAGCAGCAGGGGGGATAGCAATCAGCCCCAGCATTTT. The J gene is TRBJ1-5, the V gene TRBV6-5; 7 bases fit TRBD1. V lost 6 bases to trimming and J lost 0 bases; unmatched junction nucleotides: 2. The CDR3 has 14 amino acids. CDR1 MNHEY and CDR2 SVGAGI come from the germline V gene.

This chain uses TRBV4-2 with TRBJ1-5; D gene unclear. Germline-derived CDR1 and CDR2 are LGHNA and YNFKEQ. This CDR3 is 15 amino acids long. Trimming pared 0 bases from V and 6 bases from J, leaving 12 bases between. CDR3 residues: CASSQDAGKGQPQHF. CDR3 DNA sequence: TGTGCCAGCAGCCAAGATGCGGGGAAAGGTCAGCCCCAGCATTTT.

This chain connects TRBV29-1 to TRBJ1-5; 9 bases agree with TRBD1. The length of the CDR3 is 16 residues. Germline CDR1 reads SQVTM; CDR2 reads ANQGSEA. V trimming: 5 bases; J trimming: 1 base; junction bases outside the gene matches: 9. The CDR3 is CSVLTVGTGSNQPQHF. The CDR3 nucleotides are TGCAGCGTTCTCACCGTCGGGACAGGGAGCAATCAGCCCCAGCATTTT.

The chain employs TRBV27 and TRBJ2-7; 10 nucleotides agree with TRBD2. Germline V gives CDR1 MNHEY, CDR2 SMNVEV (reference sequence). V gave up 7 bases and J gave up 0 bases; unmatched junction bases: 18. The CDR3 loop spans 19 amino acids. This chain's CDR3 is CASTPVKTSGSLSSYEQYF. In DNA, the CDR3 is TGTGCCAGCACGCCCGTCAAGACTAGCGGGTCACTTAGCTCCTACGAGCAGTACTTC.

The chain joins TRBV21-1 to TRBJ2-3; the D segment call TRBD2 is taken from the table without a DNA check. TRBV21-1 is annotated as a pseudogene. The CDR3 runs to 16 residues. The DNA of the CDR3 is TGTGCCAGCAGCAAAGATGGGGGGGGACGGGCAGATACGCAGTATTTT. This gives the protein CASSKDGGGRADTQYF.

The genes are TRBV5-1 and TRBJ2-1; 10 nucleotides line up with TRBD1. The V gene's germline CDR1 is SGHRS and CDR2 YFSETQ. Trimming at V came to 4 bases and at J to 5 bases, leaving 6 bases not matched to a gene. CDR3 length equals 15 residues. The CDR3 coding sequence is TGCGCCAGCAGCCTCGGGACAGGGGAGCACAATGAGCAGTTCTTC. Translated: CASSLGTGEHNEQFF.

The CDR3 DNA follows: TGTGCCTGGAGGGGGACAGGGGGCGCGCGCCAGCCCCAGCATTTT. This encodes CAWRGTGGARQPQHF. The chain has TRBV30 and TRBJ1-5, with TRBD1 matching 12 bases. The CDR3 length is 15 residues. V shed 3 bases and J 7 bases; nucleotides not matched to a gene: 7. Germline assignment: CDR1 GTSNPN and CDR2 SVGIG (reference sequence).

The chain links TRBV4-1 to TRBJ2-3; the match to TRBD2 covers 13 bases. The CDR3 is 20 residues long. The germline CDR1 and CDR2 sequences are MGHRA and YSYEKL. V was pared by 1 base and J by 2 bases, with 12 bases of the junction left unmatched. The CDR3 DNA sequence: TGCGCCAGCAGCCAAGTATATGCGGGACTAGCGGGGCCCAACACAGATACGCAGTATTTT. This sequence encodes CASSQVYAGLAGPNTDTQYF.

The V and J genes are TRBV10-3 and TRBJ2-1; 7 bases align to TRBD2. CDR1 is ENHRY and CDR2 is SYGVKD in the germline V gene. The CDR3 is made up of 16 amino acids. Trimming at V came to 0 bases and at J to 5 bases, leaving 7 bases not matched to a gene. CDR3 region: CAISESRSGDHNEQFF. As DNA, the CDR3 is TGTGCCATCAGTGAGTCGCGGAGCGGGGACCACAATGAGCAGTTCTTC.

The chain has TRBV27 and TRBJ1-4, with a possible D match to TRBD1 (6 bases). Germline V lookup: CDR1 MNHEY, CDR2 SMNVEV (reference sequence). With 3 bases removed from V and 4 bases from J, the gap between germline ends came to 12 bases. The CDR3 is 15 residues long. The CDR3 loop reads CASSFSGANNEKLFF. For the CDR3, the DNA is TGTGCCAGCAGTTTTTCGGGGGCTAATAATGAAAAACTGTTTTTT.

The V call is TRBV5-5, the J call TRBJ2-7, with 8 positions matching TRBD1. There are 14 residues in the CDR3. Germline V gene lookup returns CDR1 SGHKS and CDR2 YYEKEE (reference sequence). The trim removed 4 bases at V and 7 bases at J, leaving 10 bases unmatched. CDR3 loop: CASSPGQGVREQYF. The CDR3 DNA reads as TGTGCCAGCAGCCCAGGACAGGGAGTAAGGGAGCAGTACTTC.

This clone was observed a handful of times. J is TRBJ1-6 and V is TRBV10-3, with D perhaps matching TRBD1 (6 bases). Trimming removed 4 bases at V and 7 bases at J, with 8 bases between. The CDR3 loop spans 13 amino acids. Germline V gives CDR1 ENHRY, CDR2 SYGVKD. The CDR3 is CAISGDTNSPLHF. For the CDR3, the DNA is TGTGCCATCAGTGGGGACACCAATTCACCCCTCCACTTT.

A remark on this clone: The junction shows a germline mismatch at one end, possibly a read error. The rearrangement joins TRBV18 to TRBJ2-2, with 7 bases matching TRBD2. The CDR3 length is 15 residues. Per the germline V gene, CDR1 is KGHSH and CDR2 is LQKENI. The CDR3 coding sequence is TGTGCTAGCTCACCAGAAGCGGGGTTCACCGGGGAGCTGTTTTTT. It encodes CASSPEAGFTGELFF.

This chain uses TRBV6-5 with TRBJ2-7, with TRBD1 as a possible D gene (6 bases). Germline values: CDR1 MNHEY, CDR2 SVGAGI. With 4 bases removed from V and 1 base from J, the gap between germline ends came to 8 bases. This CDR3 contains 13 residues. The CDR3 reads CASSFGQSYEQYF. CDR3 nucleotide sequence: TGTGCCAGCAGTTTTGGACAGTCCTACGAGCAGTACTTC.

The chain is built from TRBV27 and TRBJ2-1, with 7 bases identical to TRBD2. The CDR3 runs to 16 residues. The germline CDR1 and CDR2 sequences are MNHEY and SMNVEV (reference sequence). The V segment lost 6 bases and the J segment 4 bases; nucleotides outside the gene matches: 12. This CDR3 is CASRGLSAGVYNEQFF. CDR3 in DNA: TGTGCCAGCAGGGGCCTTTCTGCGGGGGTATACAATGAGCAGTTCTTC.